The 27 T cell receptor beta chains given below trace back to one sample, sequenced in a study of blood T cell repertoires in COVID-19. Here immunoSEQ multiplex PCR was the method, and the copy in TCRdb shows in-frame clones only, minus some. The profile shows about 290,000 clones, roughly nine tenths of them singletons. Sequences were obtained from peripheral blood. The receptors shown here come from a woman aged 25-40 years with COVID-19, enrolled during active disease.

This chain uses TRBV13 with TRBJ2-7, with unresolved D. The CDR3 has 11 residues. V was clipped by 5 bases and J by 4 bases, with 6 bases between them. Germline-derived CDR1 and CDR2 are PRHDT and FYEKMQ (reference sequence). DNA of the CDR3: TGTGCCAGCAGCGCAACATACGAGCAGTACTTC. Encoded protein: CASSATYEQYF. The whole variable domain, filled in from reference TRBV13 and TRBJ2-7, reads AAGVIQSPRHLIKEKRETATLKCYPIPRHDTVYWYQQGPGQDPQFLISFYEKMQSDKGSIPDRFSAQQFSDYHSELNMSSLELGDSALYFCASSATYEQYFGPGTRLTVT.

This clone was detected once. Here the CDR3 DNA reads TGCGCCAGCAGCCTACAGGGGGGTTACTTCCCTGGAAACACCATATATTTT. Translation: CASSLQGGYFPGNTIYF. The J gene is TRBJ1-3, the V gene TRBV4-1; TRBD1 agrees at 8 bases. After removal of 4 bases from V and 2 bases from J, the junction contained 10 bases not matched to a gene. The CDR3 spans 17 residues. Germline CDR1 reads MGHRA; CDR2 reads YSYEKL.

This chain uses TRBV6-5 with TRBJ2-1; TRBD1 is a possible D gene (5 bases). The CDR3 length is 13 residues. Per the germline V gene, CDR1 is MNHEY and CDR2 is SVGAGI. V was cut by 4 bases and J by 5 bases, with 9 bases left in between. The CDR3 sequence is CASSWGYHNEQFF. CDR3 nucleotide sequence: TGTGCCAGCAGTTGGGGCTACCACAATGAGCAGTTCTTC.

The chain carries TRBV2 and TRBJ2-7; a possible D gene is TRBD2 (5 bases). The V end lost 6 bases, the J end lost 0 bases, and 6 bases lay between the germline ends. The CDR3 has 12 residues. Germline V gene sequence: CDR1 SNHLY, CDR2 FYNNEI. CDR3 loop: CASRSGSYEQYF. In DNA form, the CDR3 reads TGTGCCAGCAGAAGCGGCTCCTACGAGCAGTACTTC.

V gene TRBV10-2 combines with J gene TRBJ1-5, with 7 nucleotides matching TRBD1. CDR1 WSHSY and CDR2 SAAADI come from the germline V gene. V dropped 2 bases and J dropped 7; count of bases not matched to a gene: 8. This CDR3 is built from 15 residues. The CDR3 DNA is TGCGCCAGCAGTGAGAACAGGGGAGGAGGACAGCCCCAGCATTTT. Translated, it gives CASSENRGGGQPQHF.

The V and J genes are TRBV7-2 and TRBJ1-5, with 7 bases aligning to TRBD1. From germline, CDR1 is SGHTA and CDR2 FQGNSA. This CDR3 is built from 14 residues. J gave up 5 bases and V 3 bases, and 4 bases lay outside the gene matches. Written as DNA, the CDR3 is TGTGCCAGCAGCTTGGACAGGATGTATCAGCCCCAGCATTTT. It encodes CASSLDRMYQPQHF.

There are many counts of this clone. The chain employs TRBV7-8 and TRBJ1-1, with D unclear. CDR1 SGHVS and CDR2 FQNEAQ come from the germline V gene. This CDR3 has 14 amino acids. V lost 2 bases and J lost 1, with 8 bases in between. CDR3 bases: TGTGCCAGCAGCTTAAAGGAGCGGAACACTGAAGCTTTCTTT. Residues: CASSLKERNTEAFF.

The J gene is TRBJ2-1, the V gene TRBV5-1; 8 bases line up with TRBD1. CDR1 is SGHRS, CDR2 YFSETQ, per germline. The CDR3 has 15 amino acids. Unmatched junction bases numbered 11, after V lost 8 bases and J lost 4 bases. DNA of the CDR3: TGCGCCAGTGCACAGGGGGACGTGGGTTACAATGAGCAGTTCTTC. This encodes CASAQGDVGYNEQFF.

J is TRBJ1-2 and V is TRBV11-2, with D tentatively TRBD1 (5 bases). Germline V lookup: CDR1 SGHAT, CDR2 FQNNGV. Trimming shortened V by 6 bases and J by 8 bases, and 22 bases separated the two germline ends. The CDR3 has 15 residues. The CDR3, as DNA: TGTGCCAGCAGGCCAAGTCTGGTTGACAGACGAGGCTACACCTTC. Its translation is CASRPSLVDRRGYTF.

The chain is built from TRBV18 and TRBJ2-2, with D unresolved. The CDR3 runs to 17 residues. Trimming removed 1 base at V and 4 bases at J, with 16 bases between. Germline CDR1 and CDR2: KGHSH and LQKENI. For the CDR3, the DNA is TGTGCCAGCTCACCACGTCTAGGTCTCTCGAGCACCGGGGAGCTGTTTTTT. Encoded protein: CASSPRLGLSSTGELFF. The whole variable domain, filled in from reference TRBV18 and TRBJ2-2, reads NAGVMQNPRHLVRRRGQEARLRCSPMKGHSHVYWYRQLPEEGLKFMVYLQKENIIDESGMPKERFSAEFPKEGPSILRIQQVVRGDSAAYFCASSPRLGLSSTGELFFGEGSRLTVL.

The V call is TRBV18, the J call TRBJ2-5, with 8 bases lining up with TRBD1. Germline V gene lookup returns CDR1 KGHSH and CDR2 LQKENI. J gave up 3 bases and V 5 bases, and 8 bases lay outside the gene matches. This CDR3 region has 15 residues. The CDR3 nucleotides read TGTGCCAGCTCATTTGACAGGGGAGGTAAAGAGACCCAGTACTTC. Its protein product is CASSFDRGGKETQYF.

V usage is TRBV28 and J usage is TRBJ2-7; D uncertain. Trimming cost V 6 bases and J 4 bases, with 7 bases left between them. CDR1 and CDR2 (germline): MDHEN, SYDVKM. The CDR3 loop spans 11 amino acids. The CDR3 DNA follows: TGTGCCAGCAGAGCAGGTTACGAGCAGTACTTC. Amino acids: CASRAGYEQYF.

The genes are TRBV19 and TRBJ1-5; D ambiguous. The CDR3 extends over 14 amino acids. CDR1 and CDR2 (germline): LNHDA, SQIVND (reference sequence). Trimming cost V 6 bases and J 7 bases, with 16 bases left between them. This CDR3 is CASSPGPAGQPQHF. The CDR3, as DNA: TGTGCCAGTAGCCCTGGACCGGCGGGGCAGCCCCAGCATTTT.

The chain employs TRBV3-1 (or the pseudogene TRBV3-2) and TRBJ1-4; D not certain. Trimming removed 0 bases from V and 8 bases from J, with 16 bases in between. Germline assignment: CDR1 LGHDT and CDR2 YNNKEL (reference sequence). The CDR3 runs 16 residues. CDR3 loop: CASSQEVFDLEEKLFF. The CDR3 DNA follows: TGTGCCAGCAGCCAAGAAGTTTTTGATCTGGAGGAAAAACTGTTTTTT.

The chain has TRBV7-6 and TRBJ2-7; possibly TRBD1 for D (5 bases). Trimming pared 4 bases from V and 2 bases from J, leaving 15 bases between. Germline-derived CDR1 and CDR2 are SGHVS and FNYEAQ. The CDR3 extends over 15 amino acids. The DNA of the CDR3 is TGTGCCAGCAGCTCGCATGGGGCCCTAACCTACGAGCAGTACTTC. Protein product: CASSSHGALTYEQYF.

The rearrangement joins TRBV2 to TRBJ1-2; tentatively, D is TRBD1 (5 bases). There are 14 residues in the CDR3. V was pared by 5 bases and J by 4 bases, with 14 bases between. The germline V gene encodes CDR1 SNHLY and CDR2 FYNNEI. The CDR3 sequence is CASSRGGEFYGYTF. The CDR3 region has the DNA TGTGCCAGCAGTAGGGGTGGGGAATTCTATGGCTACACCTTC.

The chain couples TRBV2 to TRBJ2-3, with D maybe TRBD2 (7 bases). Germline V CDR1 and CDR2: SNHLY, FYNNEI. V was cut by 10 bases and J by 3 bases, with 20 bases left in between. The CDR3 runs to 15 residues. For the CDR3, the DNA is TGTGCCATCCCCGAGGAGGGGAGGGGGACAGATACGCAGTATTTT. It translates to CAIPEEGRGTDTQYF.

The chain combines TRBV5-4 with TRBJ1-2; D is possibly TRBD1 (5 bases). The germline gives CDR1 SGHNT, CDR2 YYREEE (reference sequence). This CDR3 has 14 amino acids. V lost 3 bases, J lost 4 bases, and 13 bases lay in between. Here the CDR3 DNA reads TGTGCCAGCAGCTCCCCAAAGGGACTCTATGGCTACACCTTC. It is translated as CASSSPKGLYGYTF.

The chain is built from TRBV5-4 and TRBJ1-3; 7 positions match TRBD1. Unmatched junction bases numbered 7, after V lost 4 bases and J lost 3 bases. The CDR3 has 15 residues. Germline loops: CDR1 SGHNT, CDR2 YYREEE (reference sequence). CDR3 DNA sequence: TGTGCCAGCAGCGCCGGACAGGAAAGTGGAAACACCATATATTTT. It is translated as CASSAGQESGNTIYF.

The rearrangement joins TRBV5-1 to TRBJ2-2; 8 bases agree with TRBD1. CDR3 length: 15 amino acids. V shed 4 bases, J shed 4 bases, and the junction held 6 bases outside the gene matches. Looked up from germline, CDR1 is SGHRS and CDR2 is YFSETQ. The CDR3 bases are TGCGCCAGCAGCCCCAGACAGGGGCGCACCGGGGAGCTGTTTTTT. Its translation: CASSPRQGRTGELFF.

The chain recombines TRBV2 with TRBJ1-2, with TRBD1 identical over 9 bases. The CDR3 is made up of 14 amino acids. Looked up from germline, CDR1 is SNHLY and CDR2 is FYNNEI. With 10 bases clipped from V and 0 bases from J, the junction kept 6 bases outside the gene matches. The CDR3 region has the DNA TGTGCCAAGGGACAGGGAGCGGCTAACTATGGCTACACCTTC. Its translation is CAKGQGAANYGYTF.

The table lists this clone with a few counts. This sequence joins TRBV5-1 and TRBJ1-4; D unresolved. Germline-derived CDR1 and CDR2 are SGHRS and YFSETQ. CDR3 length equals 16 residues. The V and J ends lost 5 bases and 7 bases respectively, with 21 bases between them. CDR3 sequence: CASRKSGNGRGEKLFF. The CDR3 DNA is TGCGCCAGCAGAAAATCGGGGAATGGACGCGGTGAAAAACTGTTTTTT.

The genes are TRBV11-2 and TRBJ1-1; 7 bases agree with TRBD1. The V gene's germline CDR1 is SGHAT and CDR2 FQNNGV. This CDR3 region has 13 residues. V gave up 5 bases and J gave up 7 bases; unmatched junction bases: 7. The CDR3 loop is CASSITGVHEAFF. CDR3 nucleotides: TGTGCCAGCAGCATTACAGGGGTACATGAAGCTTTCTTT. Full variable domain (rest looked up from reference TRBV11-2 and TRBJ1-1): EAGVAQSPRYKIIEKRQSVAFWCNPISGHATLYWYQQILGQGPKLLIQFQNNGVVDDSQLPKDRFSAERLKGVDSTLKIQPAKLEDSAVYLCASSITGVHEAFFGQGTRLTVV.

CDR3 sequence: CASRQLYETQYF. DNA for the CDR3: TGCGCCAGCAGACAGCTCTATGAGACCCAGTACTTC. The gene calls are TRBV5-1 and TRBJ2-5; D not certain. Germline lookup yields CDR1 SGHRS and CDR2 YFSETQ. The CDR3 is 12 residues long. V dropped 5 bases and J dropped 5 bases, with 10 bases sitting between them.

This chain uses TRBV27 with TRBJ2-5; 11 bases fit TRBD2. Trimming cost V 7 bases and J 2 bases; bases outside gene matches: 15. CDR3 size: 18 residues. CDR1 and CDR2 from the germline V gene are MNHEY and SMNVEV (reference sequence). CDR3 in DNA: TGTGCCAGCACTCGCCGTCGGCTAGCGGGAGGTTTGCAAGAGACCCAGTACTTC. This sequence encodes CASTRRRLAGGLQETQYF.

This chain joins TRBV19 and TRBJ2-6; D may be TRBD2 (5 bases). Germline CDR1 and CDR2: LNHDA and SQIVND (reference sequence). The CDR3 covers 18 residues. Trimming removed 5 bases at V and 4 bases at J, with 21 bases between. DNA of the CDR3: TGTGCCAGTAGTCCGGGAATACTAAGAGAAGGGGGGGCCAACGTCCTGACTTTC. Translating it yields CASSPGILREGGANVLTF.

The chain couples TRBV7-8 to TRBJ2-3; 8 bases fit TRBD2. From germline, CDR1 is SGHVS and CDR2 FQNEAQ. The junction had 5 bases not matched to a gene; V was cut back by 4 bases and J by 2 bases. CDR3 length equals 15 residues. The CDR3 DNA is TGTGCCAGCAGCTGGGGACTAGAATACACAGATACGCAGTATTTT. Its protein product is CASSWGLEYTDTQYF. Combining the CDR3 with reference TRBV7-8 and TRBJ2-3 gives the whole variable domain GAGVSQSPRYKVAKRGQDVALRCDPISGHVSLFWYQQALGQGPEFLTYFQNEAQLDKSGLPSDRFFAERPEGSVSTLKIQRTQQEDSAVYLCASSWGLEYTDTQYFGPGTRLTVL.